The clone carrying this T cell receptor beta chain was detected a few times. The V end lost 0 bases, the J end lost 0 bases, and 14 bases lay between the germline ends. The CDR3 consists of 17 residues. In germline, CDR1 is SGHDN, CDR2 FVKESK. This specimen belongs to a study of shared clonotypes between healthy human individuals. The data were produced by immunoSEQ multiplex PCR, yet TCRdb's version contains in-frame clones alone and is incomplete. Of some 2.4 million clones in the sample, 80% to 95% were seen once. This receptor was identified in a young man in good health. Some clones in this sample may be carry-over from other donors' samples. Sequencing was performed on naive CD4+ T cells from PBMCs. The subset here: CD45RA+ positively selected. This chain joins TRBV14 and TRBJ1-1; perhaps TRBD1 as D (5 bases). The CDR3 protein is CASSQDRGSSMNTEAFF. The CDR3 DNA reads TGTGCCAGCAGCCAAGATCGGGGCAGCTCAATGAACACTGAAGCTTTCTTT.